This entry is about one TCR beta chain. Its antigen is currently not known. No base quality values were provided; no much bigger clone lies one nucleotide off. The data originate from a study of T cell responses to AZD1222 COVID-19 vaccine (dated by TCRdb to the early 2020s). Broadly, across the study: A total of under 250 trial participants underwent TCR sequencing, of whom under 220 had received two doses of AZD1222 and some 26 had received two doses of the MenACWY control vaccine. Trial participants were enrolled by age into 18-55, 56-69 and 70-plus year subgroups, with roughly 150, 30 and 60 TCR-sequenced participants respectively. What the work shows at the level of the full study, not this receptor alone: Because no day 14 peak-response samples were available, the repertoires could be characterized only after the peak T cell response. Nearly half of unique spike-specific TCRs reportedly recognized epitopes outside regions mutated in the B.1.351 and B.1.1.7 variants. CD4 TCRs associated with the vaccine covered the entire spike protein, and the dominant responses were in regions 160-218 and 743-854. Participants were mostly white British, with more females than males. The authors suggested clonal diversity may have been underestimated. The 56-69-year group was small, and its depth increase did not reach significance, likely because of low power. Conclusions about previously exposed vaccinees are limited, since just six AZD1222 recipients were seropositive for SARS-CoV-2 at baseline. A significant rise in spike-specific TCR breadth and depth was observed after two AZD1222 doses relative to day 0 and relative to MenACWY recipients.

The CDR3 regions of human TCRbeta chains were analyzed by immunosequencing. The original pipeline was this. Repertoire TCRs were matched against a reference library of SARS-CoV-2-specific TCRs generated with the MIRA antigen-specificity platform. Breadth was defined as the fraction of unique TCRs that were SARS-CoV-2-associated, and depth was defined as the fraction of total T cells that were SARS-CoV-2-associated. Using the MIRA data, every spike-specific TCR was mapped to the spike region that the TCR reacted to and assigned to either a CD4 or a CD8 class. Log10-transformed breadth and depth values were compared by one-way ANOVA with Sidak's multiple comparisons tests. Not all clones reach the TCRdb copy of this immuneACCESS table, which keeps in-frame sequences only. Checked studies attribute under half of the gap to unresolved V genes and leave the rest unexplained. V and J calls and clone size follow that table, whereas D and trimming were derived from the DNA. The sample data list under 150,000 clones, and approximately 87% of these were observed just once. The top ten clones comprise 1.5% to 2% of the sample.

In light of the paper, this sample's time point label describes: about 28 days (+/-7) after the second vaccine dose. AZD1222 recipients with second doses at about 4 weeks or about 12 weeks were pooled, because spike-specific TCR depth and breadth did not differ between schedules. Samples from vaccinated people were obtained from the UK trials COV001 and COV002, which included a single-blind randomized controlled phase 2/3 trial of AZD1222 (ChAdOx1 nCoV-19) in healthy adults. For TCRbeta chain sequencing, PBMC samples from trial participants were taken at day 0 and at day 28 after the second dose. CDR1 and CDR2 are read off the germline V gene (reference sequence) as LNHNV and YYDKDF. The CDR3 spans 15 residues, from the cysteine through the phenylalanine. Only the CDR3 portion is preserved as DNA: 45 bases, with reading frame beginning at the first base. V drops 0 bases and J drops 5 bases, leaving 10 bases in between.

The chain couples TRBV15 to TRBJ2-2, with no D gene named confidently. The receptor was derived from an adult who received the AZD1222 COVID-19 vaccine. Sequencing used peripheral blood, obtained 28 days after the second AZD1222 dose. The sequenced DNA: TGTGCCACCAGCAGAGACAGTGTAAAAACCGGGGAGCTGTTTTTT. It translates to CATSRDSVKTGELFF.